This T cell receptor beta chain was identified in a study of T cells in Graves' hyperthyroidism and ophthalmopathy. The diagnoses drew upon clinical symptoms, serum thyroxine and TRAb, thyroid ultrasound and orbital computed tomography. This clonotype was counted many times. Its antigen is still unknown. Findings and limits, study-wide: Most thyroid clonotypes with frequency above 0.001 were detected in blood. The model foresaw ophthalmopathy a median about 6.1 months prior to onset.

The source material, RNA transcripts, was used to amplify TCR beta CDR3 regions. First-round RT-PCR of the TCR CDR3 relied on the HTBI primer set. TCRdb independently ran MiXCR on the multiplex PCR reads; one entry per CDR3 protein. The sample has some 550,000 distinct CDR3 sequences; approximately 15% are singletons. Material for sequencing was blood. This TCR was recovered from a woman aged 40 to 49 with Graves' ophthalmopathy.

CDR3 bases: TGTGCCAGCAGGCCCCAGGGAGTGAACACTGAAGCTTTCTTT. Translation gives CASRPQGVNTEAFF. The chain combines TRBV28 with TRBJ1-1, with a possible D match to TRBD1 (5 bases). Germline values: CDR1 MDHEN, CDR2 SYDVKM. The V end lost 6 bases, the J end lost 0 bases, and 11 bases lay between the germline ends. This CDR3 comprises 14 residues.